Below are 3 T cell receptor beta chains sequenced from a single sample in a study of blood T cell repertoires in COVID-19. Only in-frame clones appear in the TCRdb table, and some are missing; sequencing was by immunoSEQ multiplex PCR. This repertoire shows 210,000 or so clones, 70% to 90% found once; its top ten account for under 5.5%. Sequencing was done on a sample of peripheral blood. Source of these receptors: a middle-aged woman with acute or convalescent COVID-19.

The CDR3 DNA reads as TGTGCCAGCAGCCGGCGCGGGCGGGCGGCACAAGAGACCCAGTACTTC. It is translated as CASSRRGRAAQETQYF. The chain has TRBV7-3 and TRBJ2-5; tentative D call: TRBD2 (5 bases). Trimming pared 5 bases from V and 2 bases from J, leaving 18 bases between. The germline CDR1 and CDR2 sequences are SGHTA and FQGTGA. The length of the CDR3 is 16 residues.

V gene TRBV2 combines with J gene TRBJ2-5; the D gene is possibly TRBD1 (5 bases). The CDR3 sequence is 14 residues long. Germline V lookup: CDR1 SNHLY, CDR2 FYNNEI. Trimming took off 8 bases at V and 1 base at J, with 14 bases between the two ends. CDR3 protein: CASSWGGSQETQYF. CDR3 in DNA: TGTGCCAGCTCTTGGGGCGGTTCCCAAGAGACCCAGTACTTC.

V is TRBV3-1 (or the pseudogene TRBV3-2) and J is TRBJ1-5, with a weak D call TRBD1 (5 bases). V lost 2 bases and J 4 bases, leaving 9 bases between the germline ends. In germline, CDR1 is LGHDT, CDR2 YNNKEL (reference sequence). The CDR3 extends over 14 amino acids. CDR3 residues: CASSQKGLNQPQHF. CDR3 nucleotide sequence: TGTGCCAGCAGCCAAAAGGGGCTAAATCAGCCCCAGCATTTT.